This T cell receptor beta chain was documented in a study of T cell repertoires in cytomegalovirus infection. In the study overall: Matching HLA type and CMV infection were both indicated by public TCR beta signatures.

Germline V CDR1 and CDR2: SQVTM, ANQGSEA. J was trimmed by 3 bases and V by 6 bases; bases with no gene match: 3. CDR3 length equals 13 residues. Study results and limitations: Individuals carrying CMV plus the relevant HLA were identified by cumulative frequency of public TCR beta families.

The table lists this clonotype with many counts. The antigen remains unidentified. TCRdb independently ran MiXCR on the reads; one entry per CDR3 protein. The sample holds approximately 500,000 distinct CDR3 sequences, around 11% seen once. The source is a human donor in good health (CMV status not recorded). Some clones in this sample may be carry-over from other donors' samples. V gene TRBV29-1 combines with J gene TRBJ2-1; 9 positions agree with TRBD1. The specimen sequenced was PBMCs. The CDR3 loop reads CSVGDRVYNEQFF. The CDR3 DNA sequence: TGCAGCGTGGGGGACAGGGTCTACAATGAGCAGTTCTTC.